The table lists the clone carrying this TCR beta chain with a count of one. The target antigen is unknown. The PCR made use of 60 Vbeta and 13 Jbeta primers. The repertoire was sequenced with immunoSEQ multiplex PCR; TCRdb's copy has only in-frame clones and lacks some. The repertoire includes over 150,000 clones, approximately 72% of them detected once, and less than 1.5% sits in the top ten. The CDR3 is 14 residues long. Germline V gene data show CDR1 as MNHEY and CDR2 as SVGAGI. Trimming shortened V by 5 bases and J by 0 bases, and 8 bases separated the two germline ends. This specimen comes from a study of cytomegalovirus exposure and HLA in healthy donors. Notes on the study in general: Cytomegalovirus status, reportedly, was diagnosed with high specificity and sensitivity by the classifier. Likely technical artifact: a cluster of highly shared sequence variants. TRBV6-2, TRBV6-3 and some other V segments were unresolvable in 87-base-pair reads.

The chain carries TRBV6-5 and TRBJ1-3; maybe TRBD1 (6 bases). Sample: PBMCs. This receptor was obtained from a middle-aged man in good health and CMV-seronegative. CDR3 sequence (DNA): TGTGCCAGCAGTACAGGGTACTCTGGAAACACCATATATTTT. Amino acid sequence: CASSTGYSGNTIYF.